Each of the 23 T cell receptor beta chains below was sequenced from the same sample in a study of blood T cells in healthy people across ages (dated by TCRdb to between 2014 and 2017). The library was produced with 5' RACE. Sequenced using an Illumina HiSeq 2500. A second PCR of roughly 7 to 11 cycles was performed with a sample-barcoded 5' primer and a J-beta primer mix. TCRdb ran its own pipeline on the public reads, namely fastp trimming at Q25 and MiXCR clone calling, and kept in-frame beta chains. Rows are combined by CDR3 protein, so each entry shows the most common genes and DNA. This sample comprises over a million distinct CDR3 sequences, approximately 43% of them detected only once. Approximately 4% of the sample is taken by the ten largest. The sample consisted of blood. The source of these receptors is a woman aged 18 to 35 in good health.

This clonotype was seen more than once but under ten times. A much larger clone differs by one base, so this may be a read error. The chain combines TRBV20-1 with TRBJ2-1, with D unresolved. CDR1 and CDR2 (germline): DFQATT, SNEGSKA (reference sequence). V lost 8 bases to trimming and J lost 4 bases, with 18 bases between them. CDR3 length: 14 residues. The CDR3 DNA is TGCAGTCCAGAGGCCGGACCTTCTTACAATGAGCAGTTCTTC. Translating it yields CSPEAGPSYNEQFF.

This sequence joins TRBV9 and TRBJ2-7; D uncertain. V was clipped by 9 bases and J by 2 bases, with 18 bases between them. Germline V gene lookup returns CDR1 SGDLS and CDR2 YYNGEE. The CDR3 spans 14 residues. CDR3 nucleotide sequence: TGTGCCACCTCAGATGACATCTTAACCTACGAGCAGTACTTC. This sequence encodes CATSDDILTYEQYF.

The chain uses TRBV7-6 and TRBJ1-4, with D uncertain. The V gene's germline CDR1 is SGHVS and CDR2 FNYEAQ. The CDR3 contains 15 residues. The V gene lost 6 bases and the J gene lost 7 bases, with 18 bases spanning the gap. The CDR3 sequence is CASRPEALRREKLFF. The CDR3 DNA is TGTGCCAGCAGGCCAGAGGCCCTCCGTCGTGAAAAACTGTTTTTT.

V is TRBV28 and J is TRBJ2-1; 7 bases map to TRBD1. Trimming at V came to 4 bases and at J to 2 bases, leaving 5 bases not matched to a gene. This CDR3 has 15 amino acids. The germline V gene encodes CDR1 MDHEN and CDR2 SYDVKM. The CDR3: CASSSVGQPYNEQFF. CDR3 nucleotides: TGTGCCAGCAGTTCTGTGGGACAGCCCTACAATGAGCAGTTCTTC.

In its sample, this clonotype was seen a few times. The chain has TRBV10-3 and TRBJ1-1, with 8 bases lining up with TRBD1. J lost 4 bases, V lost 3 bases, and 7 bases had no gene match. This CDR3 has 15 residues. The germline gives CDR1 ENHRY, CDR2 SYGVKD. The CDR3 nucleotides read TGTGCCATCAGTGACTTTGACAGGGGTGGCACTGAAGCTTTCTTT. Encoded protein: CAISDFDRGGTEAFF.

Written as DNA, the CDR3 is TGCAGTGGGGGGGCGAACCTCGGAGATGAGCAGTTCTTC. Translating it yields CSGGANLGDEQFF. The genes are TRBV20-1 and TRBJ2-1, with D tentatively TRBD1 or TRBD2 (6 bases each). Germline lookup yields CDR1 DFQATT and CDR2 SNEGSKA (reference sequence). Trimming pared 7 bases from V and 8 bases from J, leaving 18 bases between. The CDR3 loop spans 13 amino acids.

This clonotype was recorded a few times. The chain uses TRBV7-9 and TRBJ2-7; D not resolved. CDR1 and CDR2 from the germline V gene are SEHNR and FQNEAQ (reference sequence). The CDR3 is made up of 12 amino acids. The V and J ends lost 2 bases and 7 bases respectively, with 9 bases between them. For the CDR3, the DNA is TGTGCCAGCAGCTTATCTCTCCAGGAGCAGTACTTC. Translation gives CASSLSLQEQYF.

The chain couples TRBV4-3 to TRBJ2-3; 12 nucleotides line up with TRBD2. V was clipped by 4 bases and J by 4 bases; unmatched bases: 6. From germline, CDR1 is LGHNA and CDR2 YSLEER. CDR3 length: 16 amino acids. CDR3 in DNA: TGCGCCAGCAGCCGCCGACTAGCGGGAGAGGCAGATACGCAGTATTTT. It specifies CASSRRLAGEADTQYF.

CDR3 nucleotide sequence: TGCAGTGCCCCGGGACTAGCGGGGGCCCAAGGAGAGACCCAGTACTTC. Its protein is CSAPGLAGAQGETQYF. This chain connects TRBV20-1 to TRBJ2-5; 14 bases agree with TRBD2. The junction had 10 bases not matched to a gene; V was cut back by 6 bases and J by 4 bases. The CDR3 loop spans 16 amino acids. Germline values: CDR1 DFQATT, CDR2 SNEGSKA (reference sequence).

As for this clonotype: This sequence may be a read error, since a much larger clone differs from it by one base. The V and J genes are TRBV20-1 and TRBJ1-2; a possible D gene is TRBD1 (5 bases). CDR3 size: 12 residues. V lost 0 bases, J lost 4 bases, and 6 bases lay in between. Germline lookup yields CDR1 DFQATT and CDR2 SNEGSKA (reference sequence). Written as DNA, the CDR3 is TGCAGTGCTAGAGATGGGGCCTATGGCTACACCTTC. It yields the protein CSARDGAYGYTF.

The rearrangement joins TRBV6-2 or TRBV6-3 to TRBJ2-1; no clear D. CDR1 is MNHEY and CDR2 is SVGEGT in the germline V gene. V lost 1 base and J 7 bases, leaving 8 bases between the germline ends. This CDR3 spans 13 amino acids. This CDR3 reads CASSYLRSNEQFF. Here the CDR3 DNA reads TGTGCCAGCAGTTACTTGAGAAGTAATGAGCAGTTCTTC.

This clonotype was counted a few times. The chain couples TRBV5-8 to TRBJ2-1; D remains unclear. The V end was cut by 3 bases, the J end by 0 bases, with 10 bases between. Germline V CDR1 and CDR2: SGHTS, YDEGEE. The length of the CDR3 is 15 residues. CDR3 in DNA: TGTGCCAGCAGCTGGGGATTCGGCTCCTACAATGAGCAGTTCTTC. This encodes CASSWGFGSYNEQFF.

This clonotype turned up a few times. This rearrangement joins TRBV7-2 to TRBJ2-7, with D maybe TRBD2 (5 bases). The V end was cut by 1 base, the J end by 7 bases, with 14 bases between. CDR3 size: 14 residues. Germline V gene sequence: CDR1 SGHTA, CDR2 FQGNSA. The CDR3 coding sequence is TGTGCCAGCAGCTTAGACAGTGGCTCGGGAGAGCAGTACTTC. Residues: CASSLDSGSGEQYF.

The V and J genes are TRBV3-1 and TRBJ2-7; D may correspond to TRBD1 or TRBD2 (5 bases each). Germline V CDR1 and CDR2: LGHDT, YNNKEL (reference sequence). This CDR3 is built from 14 residues. Between the trimmed V and J ends, which lost 3 bases and 5 bases, there was a span of 14 bases. The CDR3 reads CASSHGVGEHEQYF. CDR3 DNA sequence: TGTGCCAGCAGCCATGGGGTGGGGGAACACGAGCAGTACTTC.

This clonotype was counted a few times. The genes are TRBV6-5 and TRBJ1-5; D remains unclear. V was shortened by 8 bases and J by 2 bases, with 7 bases between the two germline ends. In germline, CDR1 is MNHEY, CDR2 SVGAGI. The CDR3 has 12 residues. CDR3 residues: CASRTGNQPQHF. Here the CDR3 DNA reads TGTGCCAGCCGGACGGGCAATCAGCCCCAGCATTTT.

This clonotype was seen a few times. This chain connects TRBV4-2 to TRBJ1-5, with D possibly TRBD1 on 5 matching bases. CDR1 and CDR2 (germline): LGHNA, YNFKEQ. V was clipped by 0 bases and J by 9 bases, with 21 bases between them. The CDR3 spans 17 residues. The CDR3 nucleotides read TGTGCCAGCAGCCAAGATGGGGCGCCCCAGGACCGTTTGCCCCAGCATTTT. It yields the protein CASSQDGAPQDRLPQHF.

The rearrangement joins TRBV7-3 to TRBJ2-1, with TRBD2 as a possible D gene (6 bases). The V gene lost 5 bases and the J gene lost 5 bases, with 22 bases spanning the gap. The CDR3 is 17 amino acids. Germline-derived CDR1 and CDR2 are SGHTA and FQGTGA. The CDR3 here is CASSKKDGREWDNEQFF. The CDR3 DNA reads TGTGCCAGCAGCAAAAAGGATGGTCGGGAGTGGGACAATGAGCAGTTCTTC.

This clonotype was recorded a few times. The chain combines TRBV19 with TRBJ2-7; D possibly corresponds to TRBD1 (6 bases). Germline V gene sequence: CDR1 LNHDA, CDR2 SQIVND (reference sequence). This CDR3 spans 14 amino acids. V lost 5 bases and J 1 base, leaving 12 bases between the germline ends. Here the CDR3 DNA reads TGTGCCAGTAGTGTGACAGGACAGTCCTACGAGCAGTACTTC. It translates to CASSVTGQSYEQYF. The entire variable domain, with the rest obtained from reference TRBV19 and TRBJ2-7, is as follows: DGGITQSPKYLFRKEGQNVTLSCEQNLNHDAMYWYRQDPGQGLRLIYYSQIVNDFQKGDIAEGYSVSREKKESFPLTVTSAQKNPTAFYLCASSVTGQSYEQYFGPGTRLTVT.

This clonotype was recorded at least ten times. The chain recombines TRBV29-1 with TRBJ1-1; D not resolved. CDR3 length equals 11 residues. CDR1 is SQVTM, CDR2 ANQGSEA, per germline. V dropped 8 bases and J dropped 2 bases, with 9 bases sitting between them. The CDR3, as DNA: TGCAGCACAGCGGCTAACACTGAAGCTTTCTTT. Amino acid sequence: CSTAANTEAFF.

The rearrangement links TRBV6-2 or TRBV6-3 to TRBJ1-2, with D possibly matching TRBD1 (5 bases). CDR1 is MNHEY and CDR2 is SVGEGT in the germline V gene. Deletions cut 6 bases from V and 2 bases from J, with 10 bases between. CDR3 length equals 13 residues. This chain's CDR3 is CASRATDNYGYTF. The CDR3 bases are TGTGCCAGCAGAGCGACAGACAACTATGGCTACACCTTC.

The V and J genes are TRBV7-2 and TRBJ2-4, with D perhaps TRBD2 (6 bases). This CDR3 region has 17 residues. Germline V gene sequence: CDR1 SGHTA, CDR2 FQGNSA. V shed 5 bases and J shed 1 base, with 18 bases lying between them. CDR3 residues: CASSQEGRSVAKNIQYF. CDR3 in DNA: TGTGCCAGCAGCCAGGAGGGACGGTCAGTTGCCAAAAACATTCAGTACTTC.

This sequence joins TRBV20-1 and TRBJ2-1, with 14 nucleotides matching TRBD2. Germline CDR1 DFQATT, CDR2 SNEGSKA (reference sequence). This CDR3 spans 18 amino acids. V shed 6 bases, J shed 0 bases, and the junction held 10 bases outside the gene matches. CDR3 bases: TGCAGTGCCCCGACTAGCGGGGGGGGCGTAAGCTCCTACAATGAGCAGTTCTTC. Protein product: CSAPTSGGGVSSYNEQFF.

This chain uses TRBV9 with TRBJ2-7; no clear D gene. V was shortened by 4 bases and J by 1 base, with 15 bases between the two germline ends. Germline CDR1 and CDR2: SGDLS and YYNGEE. This CDR3 is built from 15 residues. The CDR3 region has the DNA TGTGCCAGCAGCTCCGGATCGGTTAGTTCCTACGAGCAGTACTTC. Amino acid sequence: CASSSGSVSSYEQYF.